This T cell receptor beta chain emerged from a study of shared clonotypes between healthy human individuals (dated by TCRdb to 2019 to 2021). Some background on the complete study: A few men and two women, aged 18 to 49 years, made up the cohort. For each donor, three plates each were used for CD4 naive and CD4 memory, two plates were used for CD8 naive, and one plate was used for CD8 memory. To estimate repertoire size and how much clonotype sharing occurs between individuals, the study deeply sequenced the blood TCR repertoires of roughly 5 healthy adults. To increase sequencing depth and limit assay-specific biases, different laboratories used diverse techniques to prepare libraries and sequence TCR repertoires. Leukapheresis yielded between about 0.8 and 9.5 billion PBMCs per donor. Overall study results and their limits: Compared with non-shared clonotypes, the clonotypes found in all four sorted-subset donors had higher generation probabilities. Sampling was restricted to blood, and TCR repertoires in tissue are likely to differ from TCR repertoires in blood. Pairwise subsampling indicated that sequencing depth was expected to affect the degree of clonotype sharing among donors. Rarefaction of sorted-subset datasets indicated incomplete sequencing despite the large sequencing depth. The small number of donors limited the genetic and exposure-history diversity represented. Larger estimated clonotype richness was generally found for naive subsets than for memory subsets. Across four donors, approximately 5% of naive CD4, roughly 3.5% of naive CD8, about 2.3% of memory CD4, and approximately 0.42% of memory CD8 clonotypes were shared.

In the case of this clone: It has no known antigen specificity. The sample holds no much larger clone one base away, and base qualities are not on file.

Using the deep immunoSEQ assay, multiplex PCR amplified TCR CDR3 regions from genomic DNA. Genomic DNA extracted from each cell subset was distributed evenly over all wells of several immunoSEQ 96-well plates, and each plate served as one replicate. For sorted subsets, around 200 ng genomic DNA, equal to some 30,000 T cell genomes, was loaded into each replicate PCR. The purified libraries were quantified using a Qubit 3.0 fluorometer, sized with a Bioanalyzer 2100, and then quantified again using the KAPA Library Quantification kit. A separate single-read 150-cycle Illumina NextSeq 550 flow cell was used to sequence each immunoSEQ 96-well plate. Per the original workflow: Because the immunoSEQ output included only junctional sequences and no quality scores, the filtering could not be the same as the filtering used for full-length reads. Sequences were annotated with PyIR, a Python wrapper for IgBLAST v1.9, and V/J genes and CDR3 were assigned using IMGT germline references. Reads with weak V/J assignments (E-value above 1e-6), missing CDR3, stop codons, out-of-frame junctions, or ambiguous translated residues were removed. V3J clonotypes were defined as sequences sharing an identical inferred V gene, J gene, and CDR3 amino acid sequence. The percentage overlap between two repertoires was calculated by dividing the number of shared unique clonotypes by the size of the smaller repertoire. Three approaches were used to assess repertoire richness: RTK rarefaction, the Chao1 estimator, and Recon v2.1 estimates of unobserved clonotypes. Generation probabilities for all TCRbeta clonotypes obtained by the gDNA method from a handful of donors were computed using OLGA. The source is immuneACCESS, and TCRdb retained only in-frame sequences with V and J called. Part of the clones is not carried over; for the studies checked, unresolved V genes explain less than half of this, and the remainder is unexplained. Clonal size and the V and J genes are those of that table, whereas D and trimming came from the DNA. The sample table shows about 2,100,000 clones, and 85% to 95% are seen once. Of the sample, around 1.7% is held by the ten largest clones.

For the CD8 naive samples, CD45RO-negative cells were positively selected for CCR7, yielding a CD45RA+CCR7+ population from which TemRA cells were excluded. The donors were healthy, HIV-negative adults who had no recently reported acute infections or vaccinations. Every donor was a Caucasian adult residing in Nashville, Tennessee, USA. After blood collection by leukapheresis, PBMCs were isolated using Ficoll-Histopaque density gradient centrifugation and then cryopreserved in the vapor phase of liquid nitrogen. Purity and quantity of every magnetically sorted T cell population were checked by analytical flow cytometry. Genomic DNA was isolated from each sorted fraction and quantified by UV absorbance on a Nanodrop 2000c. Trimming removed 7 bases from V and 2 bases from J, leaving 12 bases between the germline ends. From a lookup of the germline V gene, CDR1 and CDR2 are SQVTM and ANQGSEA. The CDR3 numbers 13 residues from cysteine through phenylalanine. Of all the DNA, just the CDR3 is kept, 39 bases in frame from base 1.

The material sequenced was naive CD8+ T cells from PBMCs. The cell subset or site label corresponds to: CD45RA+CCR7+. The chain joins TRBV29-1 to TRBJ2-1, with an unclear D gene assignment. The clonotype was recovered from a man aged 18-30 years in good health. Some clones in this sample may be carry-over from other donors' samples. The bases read TGCAGCGGTTGGACCTATACCTACAATGAGCAGTTCTTC. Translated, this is CSGWTYTYNEQFF.